One and the same sample provided the 2 T cell receptor beta chains below, sequenced in a study of cytomegalovirus exposure and HLA in healthy donors. PCR employed 60 Vbeta and 13 Jbeta primers. Sequenced by immunoSEQ multiplex PCR; TCRdb stores in-frame clones only, minus some. The table has tens of thousands of clones, 78% seen once. Sample: PBMCs. These receptors originate from a woman in her 40s in good health and CMV-seronegative.

This clone has more than one count but fewer than ten. V and J are TRBV6-5 and TRBJ2-7; 8 positions match TRBD2. V shed 4 bases and J 6 bases; nucleotides not matched to a gene: 8. This CDR3 is built from 14 residues. Germline assignment: CDR1 MNHEY and CDR2 SVGAGI. CDR3 sequence: CASSFLAGKGEQYF. CDR3 sequence (DNA): TGTGCCAGCAGTTTTTTAGCGGGAAAAGGCGAGCAGTACTTC.

The CDR3 region is CASREMGSSYNEQFF. Here the CDR3 DNA reads TGTGCCAGCAGGGAAATGGGGAGCTCCTACAATGAGCAGTTCTTC. V is TRBV21-1 and J is TRBJ2-1; TRBD2 reflects the table's D call only, with no check against the DNA. TRBV21-1 is recorded as a pseudogene. The CDR3 runs to 15 residues.